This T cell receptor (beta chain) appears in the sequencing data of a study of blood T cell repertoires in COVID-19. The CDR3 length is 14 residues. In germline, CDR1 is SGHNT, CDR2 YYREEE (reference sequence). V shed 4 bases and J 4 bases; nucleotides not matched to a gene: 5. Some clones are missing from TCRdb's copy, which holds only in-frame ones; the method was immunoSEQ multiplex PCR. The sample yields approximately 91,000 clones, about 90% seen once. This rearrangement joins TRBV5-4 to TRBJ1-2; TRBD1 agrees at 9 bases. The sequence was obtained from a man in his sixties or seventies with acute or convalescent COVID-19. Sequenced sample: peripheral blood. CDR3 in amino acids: CASSGDREPYGYTF. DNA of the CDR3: TGTGCCAGCAGCGGGGACAGGGAGCCCTATGGCTACACCTTC.